This is a list of T cell receptor beta chains from one sample in a study of T-cell memory formation after mild COVID-19. Each CDR3 protein gets one entry after TCRdb re-called the 5' RACE reads with MiXCR. The sample has roughly 190,000 distinct CDR3 sequences; around 17% are singletons. Specimen: PBMCs or a T cell subset sorted from them (not recorded which). The receptor source for this set is an adult woman who had mild COVID-19 (a few samples of this study predate the infection). Cell type and time point are not known. The conserved cysteine and the conserved F or W are not part of the CDR3 here.

16,TRBV19,ASSRWGTIAQAYNEQF
11,TRBV12-3/TRBV12-4,ASSRQSPGELF
12,TRBV12-3/TRBV12-4,ASLGFMNGTEAF
10,TRBV10-3,AISESENEQY
9,TRBV10-3,ATGTAYEQY
11,TRBV2,ASSLQGWNGYT
13,TRBV5-6,ASSFWDGARTEAF
12,TRBV6-1,ASSEFWRNEKLF
12,TRBV5-6,ASSFEGARTEAF
14,TRBV4-3,ASSQVGRFAANVLT
13,TRBV5-4,ASSGLAGAPTAQY
12,TRBV5-1,ASSGGPNTGELF
11,TRBV24-1,ATSAPGQEKLF
13,TRBV7-8,ASKKDRAGFYGYT
12,TRBV12-3/TRBV12-4,ASSSQELGTEAF
14,TRBV7-9,ASSTSDRDSSYEQY
8,TRBV19,ASMGTEAF
10,TRBV30,AWSVLSPTIY
14,TRBV4-1,ASSQARGLTKDEQY
12,TRBV5-1,ASSLGWATDTQY
9,TRBV19,ASSNSYGYT
18,TRBV20-1,SARGSTGTGMKTIPGELF
14,TRBV20-1,SARAGRGALNTEAF
12,TRBV20-1,SARRAGGADTQY
12,TRBV5-1,ASGTGTGGDEAF
12,TRBV6-5,ASSYFAGGGEQY
13,TRBV12-3/TRBV12-4,ASSLRSTSGDTQY
11,TRBV11-1,ASTGQYHNEQF
11,TRBV4-3,ASSQAGDGRQF